The clone carrying this T cell receptor (beta chain) was seen a few times. The CDR3 covers 14 residues. Germline trimming cut 7 bases from V and 2 bases from J; bases unmatched to any gene: 8. These data originate in a study of identical twins. Unique molecular identifiers were present on the cDNA, which also gained a universal primer site by template switching. TCRdb reprocessed the 5' RACE reads via MiXCR and lists one record per CDR3 protein. The sample has hundreds of thousands of distinct CDR3 sequences; around a sixth are singletons. Another study also made use of these data, one on T cells expressing NK-cell markers. This second study says: The CD3+CD56-NKG2C+ fraction of a few donors was also led by these clonotypes.

V and J are TRBV12-3 or TRBV12-4 and TRBJ2-7, with TRBD1 identical over 7 bases. Material: PBMCs. The receptor's source is a woman younger than 35 in good health. Written as DNA, the CDR3 is TGTGCCAGCAAATTCGCAGGGGGACCCTACGAGCAGTACTTC. Translating gives CASKFAGGPYEQYF.